Below, one T cell receptor (beta chain) is given with its context. The data originate from a study of blood T cell repertoires in COVID-19. Study-wide background: T cells, B-cell-depleted T cells, or PBMCs provided the cDNA or gDNA that served as material.

Germline V CDR1 and CDR2: MNHNS, SASEGT. The CDR3 covers 15 residues. The germline V and J ends were trimmed by 1 base and 2 bases, with 11 bases remaining between them. Profiling relied on immunoSEQ multiplex PCR, and the TCRdb table lists in-frame clones only, not all of them. The repertoire holds about 300,000 clones, with around nine tenths as singletons. This TCR came from a man aged 40-49 years with acute or convalescent COVID-19. The chain uses TRBV6-1 and TRBJ1-2, with D possibly matching TRBD1 (6 bases). Sequenced: peripheral blood. CDR3 nucleotide sequence: TGTGCCAGCAGTGAAGGGGGGGGCCGGAACTATGGCTACACCTTC. This codes for CASSEGGGRNYGYTF.